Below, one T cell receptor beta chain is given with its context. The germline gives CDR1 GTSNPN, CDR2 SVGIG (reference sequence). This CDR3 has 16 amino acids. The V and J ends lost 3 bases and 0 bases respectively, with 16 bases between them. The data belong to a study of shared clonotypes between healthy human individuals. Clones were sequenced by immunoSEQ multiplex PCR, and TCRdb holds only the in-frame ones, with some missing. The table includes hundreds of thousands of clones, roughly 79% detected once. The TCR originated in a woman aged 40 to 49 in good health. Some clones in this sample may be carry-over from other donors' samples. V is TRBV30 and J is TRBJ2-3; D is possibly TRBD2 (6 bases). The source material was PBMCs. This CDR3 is CAWRQLSGLSTDTQYF. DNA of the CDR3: TGTGCCTGGAGGCAACTTAGCGGACTGAGCACAGATACGCAGTATTTT.